These 13 T cell receptor beta chains came from one sample sequenced in a study of blood T cells in healthy people across ages. A second PCR of roughly 7 to 11 cycles used a sample-barcoded 5' primer and a J-beta primer mix. Each CDR3 protein is one row after TCRdb ran MiXCR on the 5' RACE reads. The sample lists 780,000 or so distinct CDR3 sequences; more than 50% were seen once. Sequenced: blood. All receptors come from a man in his forties in good health.

The chain couples TRBV29-1 to TRBJ1-1; D possibly corresponds to TRBD1 (6 bases). This CDR3 region has 11 residues. Germline assignment: CDR1 SQVTM and CDR2 ANQGSEA. V gave up 3 bases and J gave up 11 bases, with 13 bases separating them. For the CDR3, the DNA is TGCAGCGTTGAGAACAGGGTTTCGGCTTTCTTT. The encoded protein is CSVENRVSAFF.

The chain has TRBV27 and TRBJ1-6; D remains ambiguous. Trimming pared 2 bases from V and 6 bases from J, leaving 8 bases between. Germline CDR1 MNHEY, CDR2 SMNVEV (reference sequence). This CDR3 is 14 amino acids long. The CDR3 loop is CASSLSMANSPLHF. The CDR3 DNA follows: TGTGCCAGCAGTTTAAGTATGGCTAATTCACCCCTCCACTTT.

This clonotype was detected only once. The V and J genes are TRBV6-5 and TRBJ2-7, with D perhaps being TRBD1 or TRBD2 (5 bases each). Trimming shortened V by 5 bases and J by 7 bases, and 15 bases separated the two germline ends. The CDR3 sequence is 13 residues long. Germline assignment: CDR1 MNHEY and CDR2 SVGAGI. CDR3 in amino acids: CASSPSFWGEQYF. Here the CDR3 DNA reads TGTGCCAGCAGTCCCTCTTTTTGGGGGGAGCAGTACTTC.

The gene calls are TRBV20-1 and TRBJ2-5, with D unclear. The CDR3 spans 14 residues. V gave up 6 bases and J gave up 0 bases, with 14 bases separating them. CDR1 is DFQATT, CDR2 SNEGSKA, per germline (reference sequence). The CDR3 loop is CSAESNRHQETQYF. CDR3 in DNA: TGCAGTGCCGAATCCAACCGACACCAAGAGACCCAGTACTTC.

This clonotype was picked up a small number of times. V and J are TRBV7-9 and TRBJ2-5; 7 bases are a match to TRBD2. Trimming at V came to 4 bases and at J to 1 base, leaving 9 bases not matched to a gene. Germline CDR1 and CDR2: SEHNR and FQNEAQ (reference sequence). The CDR3 contains 16 residues. CDR3 amino acids: CASSWAGVRTQETQYF. The CDR3 nucleotides read TGTGCCAGCAGCTGGGCGGGGGTGCGTACCCAAGAGACCCAGTACTTC.

Comment on this clonotype: A read error may explain this, as a much larger clone is one base away. This rearrangement joins TRBV6-4 to TRBJ2-3; perhaps TRBD2 as D (5 bases). Germline V CDR1 and CDR2: MRHNA, SNTAGT. The CDR3 consists of 15 residues. CDR3 DNA sequence: TGTGCCTGCAGTGACGAAGGGCGGGCCACAGATACGCAGTATTTT. It yields the protein CACSDEGRATDTQYF.

The chain links TRBV6-1 to TRBJ2-7; D could derive from TRBD1 or TRBD2 (5 bases each). Germline V gene sequence: CDR1 MNHNS, CDR2 SASEGT. This CDR3 has 14 amino acids. The ends were cut back, 3 bases at V and 4 bases at J, with 13 bases in the middle. The CDR3 loop is CASSELGTRYEQYF. The CDR3 DNA sequence: TGTGCCAGCAGTGAGTTAGGGACGAGATACGAGCAGTACTTC.

This clonotype was counted once. V is TRBV27 and J is TRBJ2-7; D is ambiguous. Germline V CDR1 and CDR2: MNHEY, SMNVEV (reference sequence). This CDR3 contains 15 residues. The V end lost 4 bases, the J end lost 0 bases, and 13 bases lay between the germline ends. The CDR3, as DNA: TGTGCCAGCAGTTCACAGCCACCGAGCTCCTACGAGCAGTACTTC. This codes for CASSSQPPSSYEQYF.

The chain employs TRBV28 and TRBJ2-7; possible D gene TRBD2, 5 bases. With 7 bases removed from V and 6 bases from J, the gap between germline ends came to 13 bases. The CDR3 is 12 amino acids. Germline-derived CDR1 and CDR2 are MDHEN and SYDVKM. The CDR3 DNA follows: TGTGCCAGCATAAGTGGGGAGAGCGAGCAGTACTTC. Translating it yields CASISGESEQYF.

V usage is TRBV29-1 and J usage is TRBJ1-1; possibly TRBD1 for D (6 bases). Trimming shortened V by 4 bases and J by 1 base, and 7 bases separated the two germline ends. The CDR3 has 12 residues. CDR1 SQVTM and CDR2 ANQGSEA come from the germline V gene. This chain's CDR3 is CSVAGENTEAFF. The CDR3 DNA reads TGCAGCGTTGCAGGGGAGAACACTGAAGCTTTCTTT.

This clonotype occurred once. The chain is built from TRBV7-2 and TRBJ1-2, with 7 bases identical to TRBD1. CDR1 and CDR2 (germline): SGHTA, FQGNSA. This CDR3 comprises 15 residues. V dropped 1 base and J dropped 7; count of bases not matched to a gene: 9. The CDR3 DNA follows: TGTGCCAGCAGCTTAGGAGGGGGCTCAGACTGTGGCTACACCTTC. This sequence encodes CASSLGGGSDCGYTF. The full variable domain, with the rest looked up from reference TRBV7-2 and TRBJ1-2, is GAGVSQSPSNKVTEKGKDVELRCDPISGHTALYWYRQSLGQGLEFLIYFQGNSAPDKSGLPSDRFSAERTGGSVSTLTIQRTQQEDSAVYLCASSLGGGSDCGYTFGSGTRLTVV.

The chain recombines TRBV24-1 with TRBJ2-7; 7 bases match TRBD1. Germline V gives CDR1 KGHDR, CDR2 SFDVKD. Losses at the gene ends were 5 bases for V and 6 bases for J; bases not matched to a gene: 9. The CDR3 has 14 amino acids. The CDR3 region is CATSASTGYAEQYF. The CDR3 DNA reads TGTGCCACCAGTGCTTCGACAGGGTATGCCGAGCAGTACTTC.

V usage is TRBV6-1 and J usage is TRBJ2-7; D is undetermined. V was trimmed by 2 bases and J by 6 bases, leaving 5 bases between them. The CDR3 runs 11 residues. The germline V gene encodes CDR1 MNHNS and CDR2 SASEGT. CDR3 sequence reads: CASSERLEQYF. CDR3 DNA: TGTGCCAGCAGTGAACGTCTCGAGCAGTACTTC.